The 10 T cell receptor beta chains below were found in one sample sequenced in a study of T cells after yellow fever vaccination. One entry per CDR3 protein, called by TCRdb with MiXCR from the 5' RACE reads. The sample yields roughly 400,000 distinct CDR3 sequences, roughly a sixth seen once. The specimen was PBMCs, collected before the yellow fever booster vaccination. The receptors shown here come from a young man who received the YFV17D yellow fever vaccine.

This clonotype was observed a handful of times. J is TRBJ1-4 and V is TRBV10-3, with D hard to call. CDR1 is ENHRY, CDR2 SYGVKD, per germline. This CDR3 is 15 amino acids long. The V end was cut by 0 bases, the J end by 5 bases, with 10 bases between. The DNA of the CDR3 is TGTGCCATCAGTGAGTCGAAGGGCTTCAATGAAAAACTGTTTTTT. Protein sequence: CAISESKGFNEKLFF.

CDR3 DNA sequence: TGTGCCAGCAGCCCGGAGTGGACAGGGTTAGAGACCCAGTACTTC. Translated: CASSPEWTGLETQYF. The chain uses TRBV7-7 and TRBJ2-5, with 8 positions matching TRBD1. Germline V gives CDR1 SSHAT, CDR2 FNYEAQ (reference sequence). Trimming took 5 bases from V and 4 from J; bases not matched to a gene: 9. This CDR3 has 15 residues.

This clonotype showed up many times. The chain couples TRBV6-2 or TRBV6-3 to TRBJ2-3, with D possibly TRBD1 on 6 matching bases. From germline, CDR1 is MNHEY and CDR2 SVGEGT. This CDR3 has 15 amino acids. Trimming took off 2 bases at V and 9 bases at J, with 18 bases between the two ends. In DNA, the CDR3 is TGTGCCAGCAGTTACGAAGGGGGAACCCCAGGGACGCAGTATTTT. This sequence encodes CASSYEGGTPGTQYF.

This clonotype was observed once. CDR3 DNA sequence: TGTGCCAGCAGGCTCTGGGGGGGGGTTGGAGTGACCCAGTACTTC. The encoded protein is CASRLWGGVGVTQYF. The genes are TRBV2 and TRBJ2-5, with 7 bases lining up with TRBD2. Germline CDR1 SNHLY, CDR2 FYNNEI. V shed 6 bases and J 7 bases; nucleotides not matched to a gene: 14. There are 15 residues in the CDR3.

V usage is TRBV6-6 and J usage is TRBJ1-6; D is possibly TRBD1 (6 bases). The CDR3 runs to 16 residues. Trimming stripped 2 bases from V and 10 bases from J, with 18 bases between. Germline values: CDR1 MNHNY, CDR2 SVGAGI (reference sequence). The CDR3 loop reads CASSYQIRRGSSPLHF. In nucleotides, the CDR3 is TGTGCCAGCAGTTACCAAATCCGCAGGGGAAGCTCACCCCTCCACTTT.

The chain couples TRBV19 to TRBJ1-2; 7 bases fit TRBD1. Unmatched junction bases numbered 4, after V lost 6 bases and J lost 3 bases. This CDR3 region has 13 residues. Germline V gene lookup returns CDR1 LNHDA and CDR2 SQIVND (reference sequence). The CDR3 sequence: CASSRQGHYGYTF. CDR3 coding DNA: TGTGCCAGTAGCCGACAGGGTCACTATGGCTACACCTTC.

The gene calls are TRBV6-6 and TRBJ1-1; maybe TRBD1 (5 bases). The V gene lost 0 bases and the J gene lost 11 bases, with 10 bases spanning the gap. The CDR3 spans 12 residues. Germline CDR1 and CDR2: MNHNY and SVGAGI (reference sequence). The CDR3 reads CASSYSVGLAFF. The CDR3 DNA sequence: TGTGCCAGCAGTTACTCGGTGGGGCTCGCTTTCTTT.

This clonotype was counted a single time. This chain uses TRBV5-1 with TRBJ1-5; perhaps TRBD1 as D (5 bases). This CDR3 contains 15 residues. The germline CDR1 and CDR2 sequences are SGHRS and YFSETQ. The V end lost 4 bases, the J end lost 3 bases, and 14 bases lay between the germline ends. DNA of the CDR3: TGCGCCAGCAGCCCACATGGGGGTTACAATCAGCCCCAGCATTTT. Its protein product is CASSPHGGYNQPQHF.

This clonotype was seen only a few times. The V gene is TRBV15, the J gene TRBJ1-1; D unresolved. Trimming pared 4 bases from V and 3 bases from J, leaving 6 bases between. Germline V gene sequence: CDR1 LNHNV, CDR2 YYDKDF (reference sequence). CDR3 size: 12 residues. CDR3 coding DNA: TGTGCCACCAGCATGGGTTACACTGAAGCTTTCTTT. Protein product: CATSMGYTEAFF.

This clonotype was detected ten times or more. This rearrangement joins TRBV7-9 to TRBJ1-1, with D unclear. CDR1 and CDR2 from the germline V gene are SEHNR and FQNEAQ (reference sequence). CDR3 length equals 13 residues. V gave up 1 base and J gave up 5 bases, with 8 bases separating them. In DNA form, the CDR3 reads TGTGCCAGCAGCTTAGGGACGGGGACTGAAGCTTTCTTT. Its protein is CASSLGTGTEAFF.